A selection of T cell receptor beta chains follows, all from one sample in a study of cytomegalovirus exposure and HLA in healthy donors. Measured with immunoSEQ multiplex PCR; TCRdb has only the in-frame clones, and not every one. The sample has 160,000 or so clones, more than 70% seen once. The sample was PBMCs. These TCRs come from a man under 40 in good health and CMV-seronegative. The conserved cysteine and the conserved F or W are not part of the CDR3 here. The order of the fields is CDR3 protein, J gene, V gene.

CDR3 protein: ASSQAGVLETQY; J gene: TRBJ2-5; V gene: TRBV5-1
CDR3 protein: SVAPGRGQETQY; J gene: TRBJ2-5; V gene: TRBV29-1
CDR3 protein: ASSLRHLGQGVFSEAF; J gene: TRBJ1-1; V gene: TRBV28
CDR3 protein: ASSEGDYFTGELF; J gene: TRBJ2-2; V gene: TRBV10-1
CDR3 protein: ASRDLRGRKDTDTQY; J gene: TRBJ2-3; V gene: TRBV11-2
CDR3 protein: ASTKDRSQSYEQY; J gene: TRBJ2-7; V gene: TRBV4-3
CDR3 protein: ASSPGQGTTQY; J gene: TRBJ2-5; V gene: TRBV5-1
CDR3 protein: ASTSLMGGDRFFEQY; J gene: .; V gene: TRBV7-9
CDR3 protein: ASSYTVAGSSYEQY; J gene: TRBJ2-7; V gene: TRBV6-5
CDR3 protein: ASSAGTPNYGYT; J gene: TRBJ1-2; V gene: TRBV21-1
CDR3 protein: ASSSAGTGSYEQY; J gene: TRBJ2-7; V gene: TRBV7-2
CDR3 protein: ASSENMNTEAF; J gene: TRBJ1-1; V gene: TRBV10-1
CDR3 protein: ASSRTGHRETSTDTQY; J gene: TRBJ2-3; V gene: TRBV10-1
CDR3 protein: ASSLEGNNQPQH; J gene: TRBJ1-5; V gene: TRBV28
CDR3 protein: SVEPPGNTEAF; J gene: TRBJ1-1; V gene: TRBV29-1
CDR3 protein: ASSLAGGYNEQF; J gene: TRBJ2-1; V gene: TRBV11-3
CDR3 protein: ASSLDLRGGGETQY; J gene: TRBJ2-5; V gene: TRBV7-9
CDR3 protein: ASSLASRTDTQY; J gene: TRBJ2-3; V gene: TRBV5-1
CDR3 protein: ASSIRGQENTEAF; J gene: TRBJ1-1; V gene: TRBV19
CDR3 protein: ASIRDRNYEQY; J gene: TRBJ2-7; V gene: TRBV2
CDR3 protein: ASSQDPTEDRSPLH; J gene: TRBJ1-6; V gene: TRBV4-1
CDR3 protein: ASSIQGQTGQETQY; J gene: TRBJ2-5; V gene: TRBV19
CDR3 protein: ASSEVPGLNEQF; J gene: TRBJ2-1; V gene: TRBV2
CDR3 protein: ASSHPSGGGADTQY; J gene: TRBJ2-3; V gene: TRBV4-1
CDR3 protein: SVEDSSQTNTGELF; J gene: TRBJ2-2; V gene: TRBV29-1
CDR3 protein: ASSLNSLAYT; J gene: TRBJ1-2; V gene: TRBV28
CDR3 protein: ASSPAATDSNYGYT; J gene: TRBJ1-2; V gene: TRBV18
CDR3 protein: ASSQSIQPGGRTQY; J gene: TRBJ2-5; V gene: TRBV23-1
CDR3 protein: AIVIQFLHTEAF; J gene: TRBJ1-1; V gene: TRBV10-3
CDR3 protein: ASSELTSGGTDTQY; J gene: TRBJ2-3; V gene: TRBV6-1
CDR3 protein: ASSPDFDEQF; J gene: TRBJ2-1; V gene: TRBV5-6